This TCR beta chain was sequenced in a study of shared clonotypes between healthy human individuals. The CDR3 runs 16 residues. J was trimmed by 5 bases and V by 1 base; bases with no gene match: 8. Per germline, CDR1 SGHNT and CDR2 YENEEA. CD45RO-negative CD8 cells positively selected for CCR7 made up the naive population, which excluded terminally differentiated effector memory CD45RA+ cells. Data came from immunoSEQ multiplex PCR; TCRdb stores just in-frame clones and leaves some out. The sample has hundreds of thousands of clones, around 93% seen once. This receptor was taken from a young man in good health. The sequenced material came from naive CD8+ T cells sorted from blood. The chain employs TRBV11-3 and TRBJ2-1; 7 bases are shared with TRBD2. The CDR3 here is CASSLVVGGRDNEQFF. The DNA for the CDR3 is TGTGCCAGCAGCTTAGTGGTGGGAGGGAGGGACAATGAGCAGTTCTTC.